The clone carrying this T cell receptor (beta chain) was counted only a few times. Its antigen remains unknown. This entry belongs to a study of identical twins. Study conclusions and caveats: Cross-sectional statistical analysis was relied on for the conclusions, without the same donors being followed.

A universal primer site was created by template switching, with the cDNA bearing unique molecular identifiers. MiXCR, applied by TCRdb to the 5' RACE reads, yields one record per CDR3 protein. The table records around 570,000 distinct CDR3 sequences, around a tenth of them present only once. These same records also appear under a second study, on yellow fever vaccine responses in identical twins. As that study records: On the reported evidence, twins' vaccine T cell responses seemed partly convergent and partly personalized.

The sample consisted of PBMCs. The TCR comes from a young woman in good health.

The chain's CDR3 is CSAREWEGAGGYTF. The CDR3 DNA is TGCAGTGCTAGAGAATGGGAGGGGGCAGGTGGCTACACCTTC. The V gene is TRBV20-1, the J gene TRBJ1-2; 7 bases line up with TRBD1. CDR3 length equals 14 residues. CDR1 is DFQATT and CDR2 is SNEGSKA in the germline V gene (reference sequence). With V trimmed by 0 bases and J by 7 bases, 8 bases remained unmatched.